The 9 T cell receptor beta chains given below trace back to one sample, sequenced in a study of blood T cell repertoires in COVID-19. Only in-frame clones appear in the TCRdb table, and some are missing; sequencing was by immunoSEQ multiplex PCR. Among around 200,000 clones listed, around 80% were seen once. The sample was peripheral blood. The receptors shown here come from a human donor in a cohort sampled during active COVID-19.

The CDR3 loop is CASSYGGGKETQYF. The CDR3 DNA reads as TGTGCCAGCAGTTACGGTGGAGGGAAAGAGACCCAGTACTTC. This chain uses TRBV6-6 with TRBJ2-5; maybe TRBD2 (6 bases). The ends were cut back, 2 bases at V and 3 bases at J, with 10 bases in the middle. The length of the CDR3 is 14 residues. Germline V lookup: CDR1 MNHNY, CDR2 SVGAGI (reference sequence).

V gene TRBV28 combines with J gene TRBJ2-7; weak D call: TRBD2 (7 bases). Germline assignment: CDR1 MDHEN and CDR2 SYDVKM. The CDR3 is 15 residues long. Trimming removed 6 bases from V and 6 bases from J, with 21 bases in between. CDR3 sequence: CASSTWGGRRVEQYF. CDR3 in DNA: TGTGCCAGCAGCACCTGGGGGGGGCGCCGGGTCGAGCAGTACTTC.

This CDR3 is CASSSGHPNEKLFF. As DNA, the CDR3 is TGCGCCAGCAGCTCGGGACACCCTAATGAAAAACTGTTTTTT. The gene calls are TRBV5-1 and TRBJ1-4; D perhaps matches TRBD1 (6 bases). CDR3 length: 14 amino acids. Germline V lookup: CDR1 SGHRS, CDR2 YFSETQ. Trimming removed 3 bases from V and 3 bases from J, with 9 bases in between.

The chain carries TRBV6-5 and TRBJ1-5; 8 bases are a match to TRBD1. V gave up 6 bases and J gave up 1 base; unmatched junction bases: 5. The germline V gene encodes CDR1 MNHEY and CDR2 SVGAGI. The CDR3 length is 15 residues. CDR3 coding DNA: TGTGCCAGCAGCCGAAGACAGGGGAGCAATCAGCCCCAGCATTTT. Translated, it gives CASSRRQGSNQPQHF.

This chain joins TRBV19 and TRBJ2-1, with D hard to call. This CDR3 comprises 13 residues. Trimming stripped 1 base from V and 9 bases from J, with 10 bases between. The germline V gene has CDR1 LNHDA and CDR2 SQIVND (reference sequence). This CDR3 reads CASSIGGGGEQFF. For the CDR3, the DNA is TGTGCCAGTAGTATAGGCGGCGGTGGTGAGCAGTTCTTC.

The CDR3 loop reads CASSQVSGSTYEQYF. DNA of the CDR3: TGCGCCAGCAGCCAAGTAAGCGGGAGCACCTACGAGCAGTACTTC. The chain combines TRBV4-3 with TRBJ2-7; 8 bases line up with TRBD2. Germline assignment: CDR1 LGHNA and CDR2 YSLEER. Unmatched junction bases numbered 4, after V lost 1 base and J lost 2 bases. This CDR3 spans 15 amino acids.

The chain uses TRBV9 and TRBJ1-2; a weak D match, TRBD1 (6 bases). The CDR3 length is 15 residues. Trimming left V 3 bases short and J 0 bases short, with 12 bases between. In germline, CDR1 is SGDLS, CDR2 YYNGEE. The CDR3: CASSAGGGTNYGYTF. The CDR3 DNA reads TGTGCCAGCAGCGCGGGAGGGGGAACTAACTATGGCTACACCTTC.

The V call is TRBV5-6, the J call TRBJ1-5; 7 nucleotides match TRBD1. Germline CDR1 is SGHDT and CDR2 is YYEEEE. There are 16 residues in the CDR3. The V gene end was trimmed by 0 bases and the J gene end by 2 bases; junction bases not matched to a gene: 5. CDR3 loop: CASSLGAGGGNQPQHF. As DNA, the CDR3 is TGTGCCAGCAGCTTGGGAGCAGGGGGTGGCAATCAGCCCCAGCATTTT.

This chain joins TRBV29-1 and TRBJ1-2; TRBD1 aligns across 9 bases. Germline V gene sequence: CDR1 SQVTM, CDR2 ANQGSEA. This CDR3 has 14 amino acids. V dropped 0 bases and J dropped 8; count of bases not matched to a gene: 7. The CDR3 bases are TGCAGCGTTGAAGATACGGGACAGGGTTGGGGCTACACCTTC. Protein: CSVEDTGQGWGYTF.